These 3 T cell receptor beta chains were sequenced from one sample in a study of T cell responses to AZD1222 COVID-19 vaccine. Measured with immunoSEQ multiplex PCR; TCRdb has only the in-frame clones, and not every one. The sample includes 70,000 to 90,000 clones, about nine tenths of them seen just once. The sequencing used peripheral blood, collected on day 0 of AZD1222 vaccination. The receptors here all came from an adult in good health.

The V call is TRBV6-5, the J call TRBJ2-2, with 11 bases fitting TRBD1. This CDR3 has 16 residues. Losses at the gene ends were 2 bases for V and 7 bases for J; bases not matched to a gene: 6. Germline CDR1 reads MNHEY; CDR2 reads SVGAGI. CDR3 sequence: CASSYAGTGGYGELFF. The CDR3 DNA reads TGTGCCAGCAGTTACGCCGGGACAGGGGGATACGGGGAGCTGTTTTTT.

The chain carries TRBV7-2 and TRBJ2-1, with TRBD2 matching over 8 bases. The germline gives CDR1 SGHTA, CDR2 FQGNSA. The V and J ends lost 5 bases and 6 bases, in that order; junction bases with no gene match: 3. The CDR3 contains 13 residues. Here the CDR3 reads CASSLGTSNEQFF. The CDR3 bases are TGTGCCAGCAGCCTGGGGACTAGCAATGAGCAGTTCTTC.

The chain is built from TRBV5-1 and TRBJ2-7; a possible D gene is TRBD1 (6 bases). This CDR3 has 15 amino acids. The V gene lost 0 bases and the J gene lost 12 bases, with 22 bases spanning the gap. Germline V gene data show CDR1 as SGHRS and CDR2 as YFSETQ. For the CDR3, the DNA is TGCGCCAGCAGCTTGGCCTCCGGGACAATGCGGTTTCTGTACTTC. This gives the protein CASSLASGTMRFLYF.